A single sample is the source of the 16 T cell receptor beta chains below, sequenced in a study of CD8 T cells in ankylosing spondylitis. Broader study findings: Seemingly distinctive of ankylosing spondylitis blood was a TCR beta motif formed by eight highly homologous variants.

TCRdb fed the 5' RACE reads into MiXCR, producing one record per CDR3 protein. The sample holds 800,000 to 900,000 distinct CDR3 sequences, around 11% seen once. The antigens of these receptors remain unknown. The sequencing sample was made of blood, either unsorted or a sorted T cell fraction (not recorded which). Receptor source: a male donor with ankylosing spondylitis.

At least ten counts were recorded for this clonotype. This sequence joins TRBV10-3 and TRBJ1-6; no definite D call. The germline gives CDR1 ENHRY, CDR2 SYGVKD. This CDR3 region has 15 residues. The V gene lost 2 bases and the J gene lost 7 bases, with 12 bases spanning the gap. CDR3 nucleotides: TGTGCCATCAGTGAGGGGAGAGGCCGCAATTCACCCCTCCACTTT. Translating gives CAISEGRGRNSPLHF.

This clonotype appeared a few times. The J gene is TRBJ1-2, the V gene TRBV4-2; D is unresolved. Germline CDR1 and CDR2: LGHNA and YNFKEQ. This CDR3 comprises 15 residues. Between the trimmed V and J ends, which lost 1 base and 6 bases, there was a span of 15 bases. The CDR3 spells CASSQGMVADHGYTF. The CDR3 region has the DNA TGTGCCAGCAGCCAAGGAATGGTGGCGGATCATGGCTACACCTTC.

This clonotype showed up just a few times. The chain uses TRBV4-2 and TRBJ1-2; D is perhaps TRBD1 (5 bases). The germline V gene has CDR1 LGHNA and CDR2 YNFKEQ. This CDR3 spans 14 amino acids. Between the trimmed V and J ends, which lost 7 bases and 4 bases, there was a span of 16 bases. CDR3 residues: CASTYYGGFYGYTF. The CDR3 DNA reads as TGTGCCAGCACCTACTACGGGGGGTTCTATGGCTACACCTTC.

This clonotype has more than one count but fewer than ten. The chain uses TRBV14 and TRBJ2-7, with D tentatively TRBD1 or TRBD2 (5 bases each). The ends were cut back, 5 bases at V and 2 bases at J, with 16 bases in the middle. The CDR3 runs to 15 residues. Germline loops: CDR1 SGHDN, CDR2 FVKESK. DNA of the CDR3: TGTGCCAGCAGCATGGGACCGATCCCTACCTACGAGCAGTACTTC. Its protein is CASSMGPIPTYEQYF.

This clonotype showed up just a few times. The chain combines TRBV19 with TRBJ1-1; tentative D call: TRBD1 (6 bases). Trimming shortened V by 4 bases and J by 0 bases, and 12 bases separated the two germline ends. Germline V CDR1 and CDR2: LNHDA, SQIVND (reference sequence). The CDR3 is made up of 15 amino acids. The CDR3 spells CASSTNRAMNTEAFF. In nucleotides, the CDR3 is TGTGCCAGTAGTACAAACAGGGCCATGAACACTGAAGCTTTCTTT.

The rearrangement uses TRBV7-9 and TRBJ2-5; 9 bases align to TRBD1. Germline loops: CDR1 SEHNR, CDR2 FQNEAQ (reference sequence). With 5 bases clipped from V and 3 bases from J, the junction kept 4 bases outside the gene matches. This CDR3 is built from 14 residues. This CDR3 is CASSTGTGKETQYF. CDR3 sequence (DNA): TGTGCCAGCAGCACCGGGACAGGGAAAGAGACCCAGTACTTC.

In this sample, this clonotype turned up a few times. The chain carries TRBV3-1 and TRBJ2-1, with D perhaps given as TRBD1 or TRBD2 (7 bases each). Germline assignment: CDR1 LGHDT and CDR2 YNNKEL (reference sequence). V lost 4 bases, J lost 3 bases, and 25 bases lay in between. This CDR3 has 19 amino acids. CDR3 in DNA: TGTGCCAGCAGCCCGAGAGGAAGGGGGCCTAGCGGCTACTACAATGAGCAGTTCTTC. Translated: CASSPRGRGPSGYYNEQFF.

This clonotype was recorded many times. This chain links TRBV5-1 with TRBJ1-5; D perhaps matches TRBD1 (6 bases). Trimming left V 5 bases short and J 4 bases short, with 16 bases between. The CDR3 spans 15 residues. Germline V gene lookup returns CDR1 SGHRS and CDR2 YFSETQ. Here the CDR3 DNA reads TGCGCCAGCAGTCGGGAGGACAGTTTTAATCAGCCCCAGCATTTT. This translates into CASSREDSFNQPQHF.

CDR3: CASSHEASVGYGYTF. The CDR3 DNA reads as TGTGCCAGCAGCCATGAAGCGAGTGTCGGCTATGGCTACACCTTC. The chain uses TRBV3-1 and TRBJ1-2; D is unresolved. The CDR3 length is 15 residues. Germline V gives CDR1 LGHDT, CDR2 YNNKEL (reference sequence). V gave up 3 bases and J gave up 4 bases, with 15 bases separating them. Complete variable domain (other parts from reference TRBV3-1 and TRBJ1-2): DTAVSQTPKYLVTQMGNDKSIKCEQNLGHDTMYWYKQDSKKFLKIMFSYNNKELIINETVPNRFSPKSPDKAHLNLHINSLELGDSAVYFCASSHEASVGYGYTFGSGTRLTVV.

This clonotype was observed at least ten times. This chain connects TRBV5-1 to TRBJ2-1, with D perhaps TRBD2 (5 bases). V lost 1 base to trimming and J lost 3 bases, with 11 bases between them. CDR3 length: 15 residues. Germline V gene data show CDR1 as SGHRS and CDR2 as YFSETQ. The CDR3 nucleotides are TGCGCCAGCAGCTTGAGTCCTAGCAGCTACAATGAGCAGTTCTTC. Protein product: CASSLSPSSYNEQFF.

The chain links TRBV7-2 to TRBJ2-5, with D perhaps given as TRBD1 or TRBD2 (5 bases each). This CDR3 spans 14 amino acids. Germline CDR1 reads SGHTA; CDR2 reads FQGNSA. V was cut by 5 bases and J by 5 bases, with 15 bases left in between. The CDR3 coding sequence is TGTGCCAGCAGCATCCGACACGGGACGGAGACCCAGTACTTC. It yields the protein CASSIRHGTETQYF.

In its sample, this clonotype was seen many times. One junction end does not reproduce the germline sequence, and a read error may be involved. This chain links TRBV5-1 with TRBJ2-3; perhaps TRBD2 as D (5 bases). The V gene's germline CDR1 is SGHRS and CDR2 YFSETQ. This CDR3 contains 13 residues. The CDR3 bases are TGTGCCAGCAGTTCCGGGGTCACAGATACGCAGTATTTT. Encoded protein: CASSSGVTDTQYF.

This clonotype was found a few times. This sequence joins TRBV4-2 and TRBJ1-1; D gene unclear. The CDR3 is 14 amino acids. From germline, CDR1 is LGHNA and CDR2 YNFKEQ. V was pared by 1 base and J by 1 base, with 7 bases between. CDR3 nucleotides: TGTGCCAGCAGCCAAGTAAGTGAGAACACTGAAGCTTTCTTT. The encoded protein is CASSQVSENTEAFF.

This clonotype was observed a handful of times. V usage is TRBV20-1 and J usage is TRBJ2-3; 7 bases are shared with TRBD2. This CDR3 has 18 residues. The J segment lost 0 bases and the V segment lost 6 bases, leaving 18 bases of the junction unmatched. From germline, CDR1 is DFQATT and CDR2 SNEGSKA (reference sequence). This CDR3 is CSAKSSLAESWSTDTQYF. The CDR3 DNA reads as TGCAGTGCCAAGAGCTCCCTAGCGGAGTCTTGGAGCACAGATACGCAGTATTTT.

The sample holds many counts of this clonotype. The genes are TRBV6-5 and TRBJ1-5, with D possibly being TRBD1 (5 bases). The CDR3 consists of 13 residues. CDR1 and CDR2 from the germline V gene are MNHEY and SVGAGI. Trimming left V 5 bases short and J 4 bases short, with 9 bases between. CDR3 DNA sequence: TGTGCCAGCAGTCACCGGGGGAATCAGCCCCAGCATTTT. Amino acid sequence: CASSHRGNQPQHF.

This clonotype was detected ten times or more. The chain combines TRBV5-5 with TRBJ1-1; D ambiguous. This CDR3 is built from 16 residues. With 4 bases removed from V and 1 base from J, the gap between germline ends came to 17 bases. The V gene's germline CDR1 is SGHKS and CDR2 YYEKEE (reference sequence). The CDR3 bases are TGTGCCAGCAGCAAATTCCCTACACGTGAGAACACTGAAGCTTTCTTT. The encoded protein is CASSKFPTRENTEAFF. The complete variable domain, with remaining parts taken from reference TRBV5-5 and TRBJ1-1, reads DAGVTQSPTHLIKTRGQQVTLRCSPISGHKSVSWYQQVLGQGPQFIFQYYEKEERGRGNFPDRFSARQFPNYSSELNVNALLLGDSALYLCASSKFPTRENTEAFFGQGTRLTVV.